This T cell receptor (beta chain) was profiled in a study of monozygotic twins with inflammatory bowel disease. TCRdb re-called the 5' RACE reads, yielding one record per CDR3 amino acid sequence without DNA. Recorded for this sample: under 350,000 distinct CDR3 sequences. Germline lookup yields CDR1 SQVTM and CDR2 ANQGSEA. The CDR3 totals 14 residues. The chain recombines TRBV29-1 with TRBJ2-5; with no DNA, the TCRdb D assignment of TRBD2 cannot be verified. Sequencing was performed on blood. The TCR was taken from a human donor with ulcerative colitis or Crohn's disease, or a healthy co-twin of an affected twin (not recorded which). The CDR3 loop reads CSASPLSGMETQYF.